This T cell receptor (beta chain) was recovered during a study of blood T cells in healthy people across ages. This clonotype occurred many times. A second PCR of about 7 to 12 cycles used a sample-barcoded 5' primer and a J-beta primer mix. TCRdb re-analysed the 5' RACE reads in MiXCR, keeping a single row per CDR3 protein. Of roughly 700,000 distinct CDR3 sequences in the sample, around 48% are singletons; the top ten hold roughly a third. All donors came from Russia, were Caucasian and healthy, and spanned ages roughly 6 to 95. This receptor was obtained from a woman between 55 and 75 years old in good health. Sequencing input: blood.

In nucleotides, the CDR3 is TGTGCCAGCAGCGTGACATTCCAAGAGACCCAGTACTTC. Amino acids: CASSVTFQETQYF. This chain links TRBV7-6 with TRBJ2-5; no clear D. This CDR3 comprises 13 residues. The V end lost 5 bases, the J end lost 1 base, and 8 bases lay between the germline ends. CDR1 and CDR2 from the germline V gene are SGHVS and FNYEAQ.